The text below deals with one T cell receptor beta chain. Antigen unknown. The sample is drawn from a study of shared clonotypes between healthy human individuals. Naive CD8 cells lacked CD45RO, underwent positive selection for CCR7 and left out terminally differentiated effector memory CD45RA+ cells. Germline CDR1 and CDR2: MNHNY and SVGAGI (reference sequence). Trimming cost V 7 bases and J 7 bases; bases outside gene matches: 4. The CDR3 covers 13 residues. In replicate PCRs of sorted subsets, about 220 ng DNA, roughly 27,000 T cell genomes, was used. The data were produced by immunoSEQ multiplex PCR, yet TCRdb's version contains in-frame clones alone and is incomplete. Of about 750,000 clones in the sample, around 93% were seen once. General study points: Shared across a few donors were around 5% of the naive CD4 clonotypes.

Sequencing used naive CD8+ T cells sorted from blood. V and J are TRBV6-6 and TRBJ2-1, with TRBD1 matching over 10 bases. The receptor comes from a man younger than 45 in good health. The chain's CDR3 is CASKDRGPNEQFF. Written as DNA, the CDR3 is TGTGCCAGCAAAGACAGGGGGCCTAATGAGCAGTTCTTC.